What follows is one T cell receptor (beta chain) and its context. Its antigen is as yet unknown. This record belongs to a study of cytotoxic CD8 clonotypes in ibrutinib-treated CLL. Points from the study as a whole: Clonality rose at ibrutinib response and fell back toward baseline at progression.

Trimming removed 3 bases at V and 3 bases at J, with 8 bases between. CDR1 is GTSNPN, CDR2 SVGIG, per germline (reference sequence). The CDR3 is 13 amino acids. Sequenced by immunoSEQ multiplex PCR; TCRdb stores in-frame clones only, minus some. The repertoire holds 20,000 to 30,000 clones, 65% to 80% seen once, with around 44% in the top ten. The chain employs TRBV30 and TRBJ2-2; D remains unclear. Specimen: PBMCs, collected after 12 months of ibrutinib treatment. This sequence originates from a human donor with chronic lymphocytic leukemia. CDR3 bases: TGTGCCTGGAGGGCACACTACACCGGGGAGCTGTTTTTT. Translated: CAWRAHYTGELFF.